One T cell receptor beta chain is described in this entry. Its target is unknown. This record comes from a study of stem cell transplantation in POMP-related autoinflammatory disease. Overall study: Impaired MHC class I-dependent CD8+ differentiation was hypothesized from defective thymoproteasomes. Study-level results: A trend toward lower repertoire diversity and greater clonality appeared in every analyzed T-cell subset of PRAID patients.

This CDR3 comprises 14 residues. With 6 bases removed from V and 7 bases from J, the gap between germline ends came to 18 bases. The germline V gene has CDR1 MDHEN and CDR2 SYDVKM. Only in-frame clones appear in the TCRdb table, and some are missing; sequencing was by immunoSEQ multiplex PCR. The sample has 1,000 to 1,500 clones; approximately 86% are singletons. The chain joins TRBV28 to TRBJ1-2; tentatively, D is TRBD1 (5 bases). Material: CD4+ follicular helper T cells (Tfh) from PBMCs, obtained before stem cell transplantation. This TCR derives from a human donor with POMP-related autoinflammation and immune dysregulation (PRAID). DNA of the CDR3: TGTGCCAGCAGCCCTGGTAGGGGTCCGGGTGGCTACACCTTC. Translation gives CASSPGRGPGGYTF.